This TCR beta chain emerged from a study of tumor-infiltrating lymphocytes in primary liver carcinoma. Study-level background: Through surgical resection, the patients' primary liver carcinoma was treated. Men and women, 30 to 69 years of age, made up the patients.

RNA isolated from unsorted whole blood supplied the blood RNA, with germline DNA also extracted. Before surgery, 3.5 to 4 milliliters of EDTA blood were taken. J was trimmed by 0 bases and V by 4 bases; bases with no gene match: 6. CDR1 is SGHKS, CDR2 YYEKEE, per germline (reference sequence). This CDR3 spans 16 amino acids. This clonotype was detected many times. Its antigen is not known. Study results and limitations: Significantly larger top-250-clone fractions were found in tumors than in blood (p = 0.039).

With a constant-region primer, TCR beta cDNA was made from 450 to 500 ng of total RNA. Libraries for TCR beta were built through three nested multiplex PCR rounds, which together made up a slightly modified ARM-PCR procedure. Running roughly 10 cycles apiece, the first two PCR rounds relied on TRBV1-TRBV30 forward primers together with a C-beta reverse primer. A single record per CDR3 protein comes from TCRdb applying MiXCR to the multiplex PCR reads. The sample contains about 300,000 distinct CDR3 sequences, roughly 60% of which appear only once. The sequenced material came from peripheral blood. The source of this sequence is a man aged 40-50 years with primary liver carcinoma and hepatitis B virus infection. This chain joins TRBV5-5 and TRBJ2-2; 7 nucleotides line up with TRBD1. The CDR3 DNA sequence: TGTGCCAGCAGCATATTGGACAGGACGAACACCGGGGAGCTGTTTTTT. Its protein product is CASSILDRTNTGELFF.